The T cell receptor beta chain under discussion was sequenced for a study of technical replicates of blood from a few donors. Generated by immunoSEQ multiplex PCR, the TCRdb table keeps only in-frame clones and is missing some. The table lists around 72,000 clones, 91% of them singletons. From germline, CDR1 is MDHEN and CDR2 SYDVKM. The CDR3 contains 14 residues. V was clipped by 7 bases and J by 2 bases; unmatched bases: 3. Sequencing was performed on T cells isolated from PBMCs. The TCR comes from a human donor in good health. Some clones in this sample may be carry-over from other donors' samples. The J gene is TRBJ1-3, the V gene TRBV28, with 9 bases aligning to TRBD1. Written as DNA, the CDR3 is TGTGCCAGCACCGGGACAGGGACTGGAAACACCATATATTTT. Encoded protein: CASTGTGTGNTIYF. Filled out from reference TRBV28 and TRBJ1-3, the complete variable domain reads DVKVTQSSRYLVKRTGEKVFLECVQDMDHENMFWYRQDPGLGLRLIYFSYDVKMKEKGDIPEGYSVSREKKERFSLILESASTNQTSMYLCASTGTGTGNTIYFGEGSWLTVV.